The 26 T cell receptor beta chains listed next were all sequenced from one sample in a study of T cell clones after liver transplantation. Assay: immunoSEQ multiplex PCR; the TCRdb copy retains only in-frame clones and omits some. The sample has more than 95,000 clones, 90% seen once; the top ten hold 0.65% to 0.85%. This specimen consisted of CD4+ T cells from blood, obtained 12 months after liver transplant. All receptors come from a human patient who received a liver transplant. The graft donor may have contributed some T cells.

The chain uses TRBV11-2 and TRBJ2-1; tentative D call: TRBD2 (6 bases). The V gene's germline CDR1 is SGHAT and CDR2 FQNNGV. V was cut by 2 bases and J by 6 bases, with 23 bases left in between. The CDR3 sequence is 18 residues long. CDR3 in amino acids: CASSLFGSGAGYGNEQFF. The DNA for the CDR3 is TGTGCCAGCAGCTTATTCGGGAGTGGGGCGGGATATGGCAATGAGCAGTTCTTC. The full variable domain, rest sourced from reference TRBV11-2 and TRBJ2-1, is EAGVAQSPRYKIIEKRQSVAFWCNPISGHATLYWYQQILGQGPKLLIQFQNNGVVDDSQLPKDRFSAERLKGVDSTLKIQPAKLEDSAVYLCASSLFGSGAGYGNEQFFGPGTRLTVL.

The chain links TRBV5-4 to TRBJ2-5; D assignment may be TRBD1 or TRBD2 (5 bases each). The CDR3 spans 15 residues. The V gene lost 2 bases and the J gene lost 2 bases, with 13 bases spanning the gap. The germline V gene has CDR1 SGHNT and CDR2 YYREEE (reference sequence). CDR3 residues: CASSFPGRSQETQYF. In DNA form, the CDR3 reads TGTGCCAGCAGCTTCCCGGGACGCAGTCAAGAGACCCAGTACTTC.

The gene calls are TRBV11-2 and TRBJ2-1; D remains ambiguous. V lost 1 base and J 10 bases, leaving 17 bases between the germline ends. The CDR3 has 15 residues. CDR1 and CDR2 (germline): SGHAT, FQNNGV. The CDR3 loop is CASSLVDTWMREQFF. The CDR3 region has the DNA TGTGCCAGCAGCTTAGTCGATACATGGATGAGGGAGCAGTTCTTC.

As for this clone: Within the sample, other DNA sequences also encode this same CDR3. The chain links TRBV7-3 to TRBJ1-1; possible D gene TRBD1, 5 bases. Germline CDR1 and CDR2: SGHTA and FQGTGA. Trimming stripped 2 bases from V and 3 bases from J, with 7 bases between. This CDR3 has 13 amino acids. DNA of the CDR3: TGTGCCAGCAGCTTACAGGGCGACACTGAAGCTTTCTTT. Amino acid sequence: CASSLQGDTEAFF.

Remarks on this clone: Other nucleotide sequences in the sample specify the same CDR3. The chain recombines TRBV5-4 with TRBJ1-1; D not resolved. Germline CDR1 reads SGHNT; CDR2 reads YYREEE (reference sequence). V lost 0 bases to trimming and J lost 3 bases, with 6 bases between them. The CDR3 runs to 13 residues. In DNA, the CDR3 is TGTGCCAGCAGCTTGGCTGGGGACACTGAAGCTTTCTTT. Translating gives CASSLAGDTEAFF.

J is TRBJ1-1 and V is TRBV29-1; 11 positions match TRBD1. CDR1 SQVTM and CDR2 ANQGSEA come from the germline V gene. CDR3 length: 14 amino acids. Germline trimming cut 5 bases from V and 9 bases from J; bases unmatched to any gene: 11. The CDR3 DNA sequence: TGCAGCGTTTTAGGGGACAGGGGGGCTGTAAAAGCTTTCTTT. This sequence encodes CSVLGDRGAVKAFF. Using reference TRBV29-1 and TRBJ1-1 for the parts outside the CDR3, the full variable domain is SAVISQKPSRDICQRGTSLTIQCQVDSQVTMMFWYRQQPGQSLTLIATANQGSEATYESGFVIDKFPISRPNLTFSTLTVSNMSPEDSSIYLCSVLGDRGAVKAFFGQGTRLTVV.

In its sample, this clone was seen once. The J gene is TRBJ1-5, the V gene TRBV19; 7 bases line up with TRBD1. The CDR3 length is 14 residues. Germline lookup yields CDR1 LNHDA and CDR2 SQIVND (reference sequence). Germline trimming cut 5 bases from V and 5 bases from J; bases unmatched to any gene: 6. The CDR3 is CASSLRQGHQPQHF. In DNA, the CDR3 is TGTGCCAGTAGTCTCCGACAGGGACATCAGCCCCAGCATTTT. Full variable domain (missing parts from reference TRBV19 and TRBJ1-5): DGGITQSPKYLFRKEGQNVTLSCEQNLNHDAMYWYRQDPGQGLRLIYYSQIVNDFQKGDIAEGYSVSREKKESFPLTVTSAQKNPTAFYLCASSLRQGHQPQHFGDGTRLSIL.

This clone was recorded once. The chain links TRBV5-6 to TRBJ1-2, with TRBD1 identical over 9 bases. The CDR3 loop spans 15 amino acids. With 4 bases clipped from V and 9 bases from J, the junction kept 13 bases outside the gene matches. From germline, CDR1 is SGHDT and CDR2 YYEEEE. The CDR3 region is CASSPTWGTGTSYTF. The CDR3 DNA sequence: TGTGCCAGCAGCCCCACTTGGGGGACAGGGACGAGCTACACCTTC.

V gene TRBV7-6 combines with J gene TRBJ1-2; 11 bases map to TRBD1. CDR1 SGHVS and CDR2 FNYEAQ come from the germline V gene. V gave up 5 bases and J gave up 8 bases; unmatched junction bases: 7. The CDR3 runs 14 residues. CDR3 DNA: TGTGCCAGCAGCGCAGGACAGGGGGCCTGGGGCTACACCTTC. Its protein product is CASSAGQGAWGYTF.

The chain is built from TRBV7-9 and TRBJ2-3; 8 bases fit TRBD1. The trim removed 1 base at V and 0 bases at J, leaving 0 bases unmatched. Germline V CDR1 and CDR2: SEHNR, FQNEAQ (reference sequence). This CDR3 is 15 amino acids long. The CDR3 here is CASSLGQGSTDTQYF. The CDR3 region has the DNA TGTGCCAGCAGCTTAGGACAGGGGAGCACAGATACGCAGTATTTT.

This chain joins TRBV7-6 and TRBJ1-2, with D unresolved. The germline V gene encodes CDR1 SGHVS and CDR2 FNYEAQ. V shed 5 bases and J shed 6 bases, with 13 bases lying between them. This CDR3 comprises 13 residues. The CDR3 spells CASSPGPLDGYTF. The CDR3 DNA sequence: TGTGCCAGCAGCCCGGGTCCGCTGGATGGCTACACCTTC.

The chain recombines TRBV4-2 with TRBJ2-7; D ambiguous. The CDR3 is 14 residues long. V shed 4 bases and J shed 2 bases, with 12 bases lying between them. Germline values: CDR1 LGHNA, CDR2 YNFKEQ. The CDR3 protein is CASSPGGRAYEQYF. The DNA of the CDR3 is TGTGCCAGCAGCCCAGGTGGCAGAGCCTACGAGCAGTACTTC.

The V call is TRBV4-2, the J call TRBJ2-7, with 8 positions matching TRBD2. Trimming at V came to 1 base and at J to 3 bases, leaving 5 bases not matched to a gene. Germline CDR1 LGHNA, CDR2 YNFKEQ. The CDR3 consists of 15 residues. CDR3 protein: CASSQVNSGGYEQYF. DNA of the CDR3: TGTGCCAGCAGCCAAGTAAACAGCGGGGGCTACGAGCAGTACTTC.

The chain carries TRBV28 and TRBJ1-5; 10 positions match TRBD1. J gave up 10 bases and V 8 bases, and 5 bases lay outside the gene matches. The CDR3 has 12 residues. Germline loops: CDR1 MDHEN, CDR2 SYDVKM. The CDR3 coding sequence is TGTGCCAGCCGACAGGGGGCGCATCCCCAGCATTTT. It encodes CASRQGAHPQHF.

The chain has TRBV28 and TRBJ2-7, with 11 bases matching TRBD2. J lost 5 bases, V lost 5 bases, and 8 bases had no gene match. From germline, CDR1 is MDHEN and CDR2 SYDVKM. The CDR3 sequence is 15 residues long. In DNA form, the CDR3 reads TGTGCCAGCAGTACCCTAGCGGGGGGTCGCAACGAGCAGTACTTC. Protein: CASSTLAGGRNEQYF.

This rearrangement joins TRBV2 to TRBJ2-7; 12 nucleotides align to TRBD2. Germline V gene lookup returns CDR1 SNHLY and CDR2 FYNNEI. There are 15 residues in the CDR3. J gave up 10 bases and V 6 bases, and 13 bases lay outside the gene matches. The CDR3 here is CASSDRTSGVRPQYF. CDR3 nucleotide sequence: TGTGCCAGCAGCGATCGGACTAGCGGGGTTCGTCCCCAGTACTTC.

This rearrangement joins TRBV5-1 to TRBJ2-3; 13 bases are shared with TRBD2. This CDR3 comprises 16 residues. V lost 4 bases to trimming and J lost 0 bases; unmatched junction nucleotides: 2. Germline-derived CDR1 and CDR2 are SGHRS and YFSETQ. CDR3 sequence reads: CASSGTSGISTDTQYF. The DNA for the CDR3 is TGCGCCAGCAGCGGGACTAGCGGGATAAGCACAGATACGCAGTATTTT. Variable domain in full (rest from reference TRBV5-1 and TRBJ2-3): KAGVTQTPRYLIKTRGQQVTLSCSPISGHRSVSWYQQTPGQGLQFLFEYFSETQRNKGNFPGRFSGRQFSNSRSEMNVSTLELGDSALYLCASSGTSGISTDTQYFGPGTRLTVL.

This chain links TRBV7-9 with TRBJ1-4, with D perhaps TRBD1 (5 bases). Trimming took 5 bases from V and 8 from J, leaving 15 bases between them. The germline V gene encodes CDR1 SEHNR and CDR2 FQNEAQ (reference sequence). The CDR3 covers 14 residues. The chain's CDR3 is CASSKWDGAEKLFF. Written as DNA, the CDR3 is TGTGCCAGCAGCAAGTGGGATGGGGCGGAAAAACTGTTTTTT.

The V call is TRBV19, the J call TRBJ1-1; D not resolved. The germline CDR1 and CDR2 sequences are LNHDA and SQIVND (reference sequence). V lost 5 bases, J lost 1 base, and 14 bases lay in between. The CDR3 is 15 residues long. CDR3 bases: TGTGCCAGTAGTGGTGGCATTTATAGGAACACTGAAGCTTTCTTT. Translated, it gives CASSGGIYRNTEAFF.

The rearrangement uses TRBV2 and TRBJ1-3, with a possible D match to TRBD1 (5 bases). Between the trimmed V and J ends, which lost 4 bases and 0 bases, there was a span of 7 bases. CDR3 length equals 14 residues. Germline-derived CDR1 and CDR2 are SNHLY and FYNNEI. CDR3 DNA sequence: TGTGCCAGCAGTGGGGACGGCTCTGGAAACACCATATATTTT. It encodes CASSGDGSGNTIYF. The complete variable domain, with remaining parts taken from reference TRBV2 and TRBJ1-3, reads EPEVTQTPSHQVTQMGQEVILRCVPISNHLYFYWYRQILGQKVEFLVSFYNNEISEKSEIFDDQFSVERPDGSNFTLKIRSTKLEDSAMYFCASSGDGSGNTIYFGEGSWLTVV.

This clone was observed once. CDR3 in amino acids: CAWSADQGYTDTQYF. In nucleotides, the CDR3 is TGTGCCTGGAGTGCGGACCAGGGATACACAGATACGCAGTATTTT. V usage is TRBV30 and J usage is TRBJ2-3, with D possibly TRBD1 on 5 matching bases. The germline V gene has CDR1 GTSNPN and CDR2 SVGIG (reference sequence). Trimming stripped 1 base from V and 2 bases from J, with 13 bases between. The CDR3 loop spans 15 amino acids.

This clone was detected only a few times. CDR3 loop: CASSVRDRGGYTF. DNA of the CDR3: TGTGCCAGCAGCGTTAGGGACAGGGGTGGCTACACCTTC. The V and J genes are TRBV9 and TRBJ1-2, with 10 bases that match TRBD1. Germline V CDR1 and CDR2: SGDLS, YYNGEE. V gave up 2 bases and J gave up 7 bases; unmatched junction bases: 2. CDR3 length: 13 amino acids.

This clone was seen a single time. The chain employs TRBV28 and TRBJ2-1; D not resolved. V lost 2 bases to trimming and J lost 8 bases, with 7 bases between them. The CDR3 length is 12 residues. The V gene's germline CDR1 is MDHEN and CDR2 SYDVKM. The CDR3, as DNA: TGTGCCAGCAGTTTAGTGGGCTATGAGCAGTTCTTC. Amino acid sequence: CASSLVGYEQFF.

The rearrangement joins TRBV5-6 to TRBJ1-4; TRBD1 matches 7 bases. This CDR3 spans 16 amino acids. V lost 4 bases to trimming and J lost 2 bases; unmatched junction nucleotides: 8. Germline CDR1 reads SGHDT; CDR2 reads YYEEEE. CDR3 coding DNA: TGTGCCAGCAGCCTCGTCAGGGGGAGGACTAATGAAAAACTGTTTTTT. Protein sequence: CASSLVRGRTNEKLFF. The variable domain in full, completed from reference TRBV5-6 and TRBJ1-4, reads DAGVTQSPTHLIKTRGQQVTLRCSPKSGHDTVSWYQQALGQGPQFIFQYYEEEERQRGNFPDRFSGHQFPNYSSELNVNALLLGDSALYLCASSLVRGRTNEKLFFGSGTQLSVL.

J is TRBJ2-2 and V is TRBV9; D is unresolved. The V end lost 7 bases, the J end lost 0 bases, and 19 bases lay between the germline ends. The germline gives CDR1 SGDLS, CDR2 YYNGEE. This CDR3 has 17 amino acids. The CDR3 sequence: CASHLLCEGSNTGELFF. CDR3 coding DNA: TGTGCCAGCCACCTCCTCTGTGAAGGATCGAACACCGGGGAGCTGTTTTTT. Supplemented by reference TRBV9 and TRBJ2-2, the full variable domain reads DSGVTQTPKHLITATGQRVTLRCSPRSGDLSVYWYQQSLDQGLQFLIQYYNGEERAKGNILERFSAQQFPDLHSELNLSSLELGDSALYFCASHLLCEGSNTGELFFGEGSRLTVL.

The chain uses TRBV11-2 and TRBJ2-1; 7 bases align to TRBD2. Germline loops: CDR1 SGHAT, CDR2 FQNNGV. CDR3 size: 16 residues. V shed 5 bases, J shed 4 bases, and the junction held 11 bases outside the gene matches. The CDR3 reads CASSLVGGSWYNEQFF. Here the CDR3 DNA reads TGTGCCAGCAGCCTTGTAGGCGGGAGCTGGTACAATGAGCAGTTCTTC.